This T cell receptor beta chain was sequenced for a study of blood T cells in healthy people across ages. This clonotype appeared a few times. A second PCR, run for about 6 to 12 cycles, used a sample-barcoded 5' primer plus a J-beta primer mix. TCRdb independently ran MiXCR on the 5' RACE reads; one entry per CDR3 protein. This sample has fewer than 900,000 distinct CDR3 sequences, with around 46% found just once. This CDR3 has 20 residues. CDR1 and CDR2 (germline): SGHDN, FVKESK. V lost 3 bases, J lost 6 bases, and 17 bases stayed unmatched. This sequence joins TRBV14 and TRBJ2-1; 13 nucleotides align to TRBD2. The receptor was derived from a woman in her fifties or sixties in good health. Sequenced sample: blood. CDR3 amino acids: CASSQIPGTSGIPSGNEQFF. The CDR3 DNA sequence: TGTGCCAGCAGCCAGATACCCGGGACTAGCGGGATTCCTTCTGGCAATGAGCAGTTCTTC. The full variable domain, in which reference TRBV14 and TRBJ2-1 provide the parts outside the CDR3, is EAGVTQFPSHSVIEKGQTVTLRCDPISGHDNLYWYRRVMGKEIKFLLHFVKESKQDESGMPNNRFLAERTGGTYSTLKVQPAELEDSGVYFCASSQIPGTSGIPSGNEQFFGPGTRLTVL.